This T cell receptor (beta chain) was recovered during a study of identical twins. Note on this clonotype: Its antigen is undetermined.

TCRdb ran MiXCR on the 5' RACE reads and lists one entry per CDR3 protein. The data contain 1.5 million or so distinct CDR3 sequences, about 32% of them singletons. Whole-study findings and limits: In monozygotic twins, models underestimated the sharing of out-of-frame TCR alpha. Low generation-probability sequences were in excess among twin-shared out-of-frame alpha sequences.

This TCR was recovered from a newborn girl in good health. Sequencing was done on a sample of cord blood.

The DNA for the CDR3 is TGTGCCAGCAGTTGGACAGGGAACAATCAGCCCCAGCATTTT. It encodes CASSWTGNNQPQHF. The rearrangement links TRBV12-3 or TRBV12-4 to TRBJ1-5; 8 bases are a match to TRBD1. The CDR3 sequence is 14 residues long. The V segment lost 4 bases and the J segment 3 bases; nucleotides outside the gene matches: 2.